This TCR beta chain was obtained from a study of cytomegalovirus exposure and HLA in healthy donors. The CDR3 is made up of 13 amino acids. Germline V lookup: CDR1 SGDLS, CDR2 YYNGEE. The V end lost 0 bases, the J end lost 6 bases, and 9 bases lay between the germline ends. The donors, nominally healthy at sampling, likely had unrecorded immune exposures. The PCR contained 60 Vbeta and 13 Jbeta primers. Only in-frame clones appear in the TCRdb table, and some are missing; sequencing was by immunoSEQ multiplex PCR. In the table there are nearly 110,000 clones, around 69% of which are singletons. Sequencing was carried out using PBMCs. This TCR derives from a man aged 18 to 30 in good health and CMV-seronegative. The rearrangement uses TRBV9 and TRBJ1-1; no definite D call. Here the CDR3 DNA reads TGTGCCAGCAGCGTAGCTTACGGGGCTGAAGCTTTCTTT. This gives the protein CASSVAYGAEAFF.